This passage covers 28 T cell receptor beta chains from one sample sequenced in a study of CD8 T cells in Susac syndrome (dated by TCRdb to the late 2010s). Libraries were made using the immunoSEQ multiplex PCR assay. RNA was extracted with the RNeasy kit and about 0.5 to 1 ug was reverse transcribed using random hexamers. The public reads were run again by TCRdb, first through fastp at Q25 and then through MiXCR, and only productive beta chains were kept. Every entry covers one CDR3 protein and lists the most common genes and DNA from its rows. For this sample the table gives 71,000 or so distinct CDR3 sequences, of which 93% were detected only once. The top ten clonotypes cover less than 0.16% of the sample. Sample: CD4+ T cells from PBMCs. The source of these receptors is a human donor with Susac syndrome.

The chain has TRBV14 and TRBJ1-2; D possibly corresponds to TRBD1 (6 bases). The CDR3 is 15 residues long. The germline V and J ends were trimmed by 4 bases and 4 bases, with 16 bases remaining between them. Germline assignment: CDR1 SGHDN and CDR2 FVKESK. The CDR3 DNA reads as TGTGCCAGCAGCCTTCGGACAGCAGGGGTCTATGGCTACACCTTC. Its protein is CASSLRTAGVYGYTF.

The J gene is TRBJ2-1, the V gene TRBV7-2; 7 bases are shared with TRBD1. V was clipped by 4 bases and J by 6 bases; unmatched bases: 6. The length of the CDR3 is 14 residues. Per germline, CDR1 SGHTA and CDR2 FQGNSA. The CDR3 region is CASSSGTVTNEQFF. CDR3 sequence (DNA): TGTGCCAGCAGCTCTGGGACAGTAACCAATGAGCAGTTCTTC.

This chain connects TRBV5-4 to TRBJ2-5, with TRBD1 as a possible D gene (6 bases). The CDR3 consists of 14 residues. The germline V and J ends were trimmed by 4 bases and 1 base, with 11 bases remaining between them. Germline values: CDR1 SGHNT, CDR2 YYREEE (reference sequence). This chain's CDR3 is CASSLQGVQETQYF. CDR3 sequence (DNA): TGTGCCAGCAGCCTACAGGGCGTCCAAGAGACCCAGTACTTC.

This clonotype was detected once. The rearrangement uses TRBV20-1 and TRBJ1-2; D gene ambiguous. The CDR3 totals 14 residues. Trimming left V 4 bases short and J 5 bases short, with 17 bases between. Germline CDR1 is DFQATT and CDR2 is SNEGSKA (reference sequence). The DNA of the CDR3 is TGCAGTGCTAAGGGCGTGCCAGGCGCTTATGGCTACACCTTC. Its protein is CSAKGVPGAYGYTF.

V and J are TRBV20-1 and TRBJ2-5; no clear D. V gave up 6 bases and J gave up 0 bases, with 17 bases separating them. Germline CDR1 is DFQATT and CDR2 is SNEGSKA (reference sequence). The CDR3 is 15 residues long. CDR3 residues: CSANLLGSYQETQYF. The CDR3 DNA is TGCAGTGCCAACCTTTTGGGCAGTTACCAAGAGACCCAGTACTTC.

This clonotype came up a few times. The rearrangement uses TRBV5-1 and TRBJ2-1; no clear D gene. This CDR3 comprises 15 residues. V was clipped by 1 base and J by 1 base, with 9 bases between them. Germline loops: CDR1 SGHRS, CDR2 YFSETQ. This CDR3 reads CASSLIPLSYNEQFF. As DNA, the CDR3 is TGCGCCAGCAGCTTGATTCCCCTATCCTACAATGAGCAGTTCTTC. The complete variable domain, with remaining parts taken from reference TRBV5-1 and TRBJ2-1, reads KAGVTQTPRYLIKTRGQQVTLSCSPISGHRSVSWYQQTPGQGLQFLFEYFSETQRNKGNFPGRFSGRQFSNSRSEMNVSTLELGDSALYLCASSLIPLSYNEQFFGPGTRLTVL.

Here the CDR3 reads CASSPGPSGTEAFF. The CDR3 DNA sequence: TGCGCCAGCAGCCCAGGCCCCTCGGGCACTGAAGCTTTCTTT. V gene TRBV5-1 combines with J gene TRBJ1-1; D uncertain. Germline V gene data show CDR1 as SGHRS and CDR2 as YFSETQ. V was pared by 4 bases and J by 4 bases, with 14 bases between. CDR3 length equals 14 residues.

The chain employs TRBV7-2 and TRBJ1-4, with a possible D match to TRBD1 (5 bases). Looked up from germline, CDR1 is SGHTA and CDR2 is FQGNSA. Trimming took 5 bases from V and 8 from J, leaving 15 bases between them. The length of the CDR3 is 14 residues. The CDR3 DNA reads TGTGCCAGCAGCCCGGGGCAGGGCGTAGAAAAACTGTTTTTT. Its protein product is CASSPGQGVEKLFF.

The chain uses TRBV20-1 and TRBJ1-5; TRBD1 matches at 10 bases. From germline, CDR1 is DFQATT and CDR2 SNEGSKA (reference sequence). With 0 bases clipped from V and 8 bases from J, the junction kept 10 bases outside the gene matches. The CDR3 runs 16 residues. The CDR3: CSAREPSGQGVEPQHF. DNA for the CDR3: TGCAGTGCTAGAGAACCTTCTGGACAGGGGGTGGAGCCCCAGCATTTT.

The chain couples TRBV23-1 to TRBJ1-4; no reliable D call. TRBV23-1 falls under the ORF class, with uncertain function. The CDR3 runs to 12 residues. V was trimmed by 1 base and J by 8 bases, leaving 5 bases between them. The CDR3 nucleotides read TGCGCCAGCAGTCAATACCGGGAAAAACTGTTTTTT. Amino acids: CASSQYREKLFF.

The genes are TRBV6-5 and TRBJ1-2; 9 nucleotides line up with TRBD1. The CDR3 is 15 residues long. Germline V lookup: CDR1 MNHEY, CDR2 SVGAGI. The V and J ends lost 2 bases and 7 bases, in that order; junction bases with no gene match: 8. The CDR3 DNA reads TGTGCCAGCAGTTACGCCGACAGGGGGTTGGGTGGCTACACCTTC. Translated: CASSYADRGLGGYTF.

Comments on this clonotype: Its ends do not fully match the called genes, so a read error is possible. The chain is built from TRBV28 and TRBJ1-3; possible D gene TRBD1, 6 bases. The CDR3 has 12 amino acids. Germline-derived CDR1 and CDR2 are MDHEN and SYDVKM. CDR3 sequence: CASTSGARGGIF. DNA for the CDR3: TGTGCCAGCACTTCGGGGGCCAGGGGTGGAATTTTT.

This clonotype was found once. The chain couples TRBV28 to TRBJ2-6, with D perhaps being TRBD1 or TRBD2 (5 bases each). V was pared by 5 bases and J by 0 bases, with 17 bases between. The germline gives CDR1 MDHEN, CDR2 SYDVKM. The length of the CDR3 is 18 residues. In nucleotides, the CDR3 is TGTGCCAGCAGTGAGGGGAGCGTGTTGGTCTCTGGGGCCAACGTCCTGACTTTC. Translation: CASSEGSVLVSGANVLTF.

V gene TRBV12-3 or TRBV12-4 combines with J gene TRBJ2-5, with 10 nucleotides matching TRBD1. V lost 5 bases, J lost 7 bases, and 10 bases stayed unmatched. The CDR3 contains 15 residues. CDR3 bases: TGTGCCAGCAGTCTACCGGGGGACAGGGGTGCGACCCAGTACTTC. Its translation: CASSLPGDRGATQYF.

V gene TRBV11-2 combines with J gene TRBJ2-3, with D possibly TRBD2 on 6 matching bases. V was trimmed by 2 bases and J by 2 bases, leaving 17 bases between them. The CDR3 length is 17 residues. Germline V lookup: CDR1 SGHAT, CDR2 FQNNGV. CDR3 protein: CASSLRGGLAITDTQYF. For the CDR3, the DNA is TGTGCCAGCAGCTTACGAGGCGGGCTAGCGATCACAGATACGCAGTATTTT.

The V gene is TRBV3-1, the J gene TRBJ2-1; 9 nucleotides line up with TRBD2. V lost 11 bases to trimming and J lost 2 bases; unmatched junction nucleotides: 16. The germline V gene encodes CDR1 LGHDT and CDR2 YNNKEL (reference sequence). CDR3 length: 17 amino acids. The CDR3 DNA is TGTGCCCGCGGGGGACTCGCGGGGGGGAACCCCTACAATGAGCAGTTCTTC. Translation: CARGGLAGGNPYNEQFF.

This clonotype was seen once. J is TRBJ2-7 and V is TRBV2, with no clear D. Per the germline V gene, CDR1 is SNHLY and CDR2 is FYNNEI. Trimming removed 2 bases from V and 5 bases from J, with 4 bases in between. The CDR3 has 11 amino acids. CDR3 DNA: TGTGCCAGCAGTGAACGAGACGAGCAGTACTTC. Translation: CASSERDEQYF.

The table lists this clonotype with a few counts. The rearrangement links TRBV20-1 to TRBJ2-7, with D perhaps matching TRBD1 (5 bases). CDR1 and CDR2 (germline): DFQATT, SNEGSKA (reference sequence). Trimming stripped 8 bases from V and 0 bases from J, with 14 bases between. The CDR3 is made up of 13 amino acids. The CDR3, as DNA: TGCAGTACCCAGGGCAGGAGCTCCTACGAGCAGTACTTC. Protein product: CSTQGRSSYEQYF.

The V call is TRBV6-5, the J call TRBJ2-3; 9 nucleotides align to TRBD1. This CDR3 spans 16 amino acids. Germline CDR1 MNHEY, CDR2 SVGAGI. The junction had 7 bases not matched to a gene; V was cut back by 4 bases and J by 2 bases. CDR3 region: CASSFGTGKVTDTQYF. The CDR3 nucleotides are TGTGCCAGCAGTTTCGGGACAGGGAAAGTCACAGATACGCAGTATTTT.

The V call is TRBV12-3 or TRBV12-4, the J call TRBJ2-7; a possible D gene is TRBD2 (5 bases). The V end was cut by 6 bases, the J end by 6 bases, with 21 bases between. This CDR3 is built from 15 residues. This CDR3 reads CASSTSGSRVGEQYF. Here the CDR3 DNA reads TGTGCCAGCAGCACTTCCGGGTCGCGGGTCGGCGAGCAGTACTTC.

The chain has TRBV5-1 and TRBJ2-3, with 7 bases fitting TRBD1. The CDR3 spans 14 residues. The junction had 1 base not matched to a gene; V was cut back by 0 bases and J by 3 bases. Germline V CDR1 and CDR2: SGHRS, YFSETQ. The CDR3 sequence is CASSLEQGTDTQYF. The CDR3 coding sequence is TGCGCCAGCAGCTTGGAACAGGGGACAGATACGCAGTATTTT.

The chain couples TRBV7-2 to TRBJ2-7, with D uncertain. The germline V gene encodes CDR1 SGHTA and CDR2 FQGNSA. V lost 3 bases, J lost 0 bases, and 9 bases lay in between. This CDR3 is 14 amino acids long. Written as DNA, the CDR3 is TGTGCCAGCAGCTTTTTAACAAACTCCTACGAGCAGTACTTC. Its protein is CASSFLTNSYEQYF.

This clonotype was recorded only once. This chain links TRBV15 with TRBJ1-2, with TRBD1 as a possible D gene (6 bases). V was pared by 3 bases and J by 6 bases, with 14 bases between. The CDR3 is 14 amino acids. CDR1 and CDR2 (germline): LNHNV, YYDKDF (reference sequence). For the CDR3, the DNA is TGTGCCACCAGCAGCATCAACAGGGTCCATGGCTACACCTTC. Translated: CATSSINRVHGYTF.

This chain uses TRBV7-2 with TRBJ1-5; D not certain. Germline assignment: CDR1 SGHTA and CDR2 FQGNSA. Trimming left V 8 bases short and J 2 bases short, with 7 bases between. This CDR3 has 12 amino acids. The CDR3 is CASAWGNQPQHF. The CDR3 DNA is TGTGCCAGCGCCTGGGGCAATCAGCCCCAGCATTTT.

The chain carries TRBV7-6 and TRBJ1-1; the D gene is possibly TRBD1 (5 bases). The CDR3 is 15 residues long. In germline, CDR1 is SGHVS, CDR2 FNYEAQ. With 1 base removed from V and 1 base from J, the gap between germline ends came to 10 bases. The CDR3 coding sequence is TGTGCCAGCAGCTTAGTGGGGCAAGCGAACACTGAAGCTTTCTTT. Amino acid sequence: CASSLVGQANTEAFF. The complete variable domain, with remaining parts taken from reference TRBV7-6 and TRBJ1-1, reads GAGVSQSPRYKVTKRGQDVALRCDPISGHVSLYWYRQALGQGPEFLTYFNYEAQQDKSGLPNDRFSAERPEGSISTLTIQRTEQRDSAMYRCASSLVGQANTEAFFGQGTRLTVV.

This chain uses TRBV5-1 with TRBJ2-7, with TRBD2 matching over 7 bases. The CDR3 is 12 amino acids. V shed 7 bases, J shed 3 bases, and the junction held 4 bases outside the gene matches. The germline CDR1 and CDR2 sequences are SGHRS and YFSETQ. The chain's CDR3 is CASHAGVYEQYF. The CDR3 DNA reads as TGCGCCAGCCACGCGGGAGTCTACGAGCAGTACTTC.

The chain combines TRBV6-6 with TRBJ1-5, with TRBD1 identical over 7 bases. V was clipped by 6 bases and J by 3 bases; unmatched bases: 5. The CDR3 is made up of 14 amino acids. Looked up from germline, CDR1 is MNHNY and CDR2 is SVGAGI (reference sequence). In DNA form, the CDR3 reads TGTGCCAGCAGAGGGGGACAGCACAATCAGCCCCAGCATTTT. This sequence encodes CASRGGQHNQPQHF.

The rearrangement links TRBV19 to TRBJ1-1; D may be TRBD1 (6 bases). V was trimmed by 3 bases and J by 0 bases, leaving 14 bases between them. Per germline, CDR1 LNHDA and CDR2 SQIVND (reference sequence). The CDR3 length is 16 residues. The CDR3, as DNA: TGTGCCAGTAGTATCGGTTCAGGGGCCATGAACACTGAAGCTTTCTTT. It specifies CASSIGSGAMNTEAFF.